This T cell receptor (beta chain) was sequenced for a study of beta chain features in type 1 diabetes. The overall study: The number of sorted cells examined across all samples was fewer than 110,000,000. Whole-study results and caveats: Fewer insertions but more deletions were seen at VDJ junctions in type 1 diabetes patients.

Around 100 mL of blood, on average, came from one heparinised draw per donor. Using CD45RO/CCR7/CD25/CD127/CD95/CD27, CD4+ naive, central memory, regulatory and stem cell-like memory cells were sorted. This CDR3 has 16 amino acids. Losses at the gene ends were 2 bases for V and 4 bases for J; bases not matched to a gene: 10. Germline loops: CDR1 SGHDT, CDR2 YYEEEE. This clone has just a few counts. Its matching antigen is unknown. Reverse transcription of all isolated RNA meant that expressed TCRB transcripts were sequenced. Clones were sequenced by immunoSEQ multiplex PCR, and TCRdb holds only the in-frame ones, with some missing. The sample lists 450,000 to 550,000 clones; around 28% were seen once.

This receptor was identified in a young man in good health. The chain joins TRBV5-6 to TRBJ2-5, with 8 bases lining up with TRBD1. Specimen: naive CD4+ T cells from blood. The CDR3 reads CASSLLDRGPLETQYF. CDR3 DNA: TGTGCCAGCAGCTTACTAGACAGGGGTCCGTTAGAGACCCAGTACTTC.